This TCR beta chain was identified in a study of T-cell reconstitution after alpha-beta-depleted transplantation in children. Researchers prepared the TCRbeta library using unique molecular identifiers, the study reports. TCRdb re-derived calls from the PCR reads in MiXCR, one entry per CDR3 protein. The table records hundreds of thousands of distinct CDR3 sequences, around 15% of them present only once. Study conclusions and caveats: One year post-transplant, T-cell counts and diversity were largely derived from T cells produced anew.

The V segment lost 6 bases and the J segment 5 bases; nucleotides outside the gene matches: 18. CDR1 is DFQATT, CDR2 SNEGSKA, per germline (reference sequence). This CDR3 contains 16 residues. This clonotype was detected a few times. The antigen is unknown. The sequences come from PBMCs, mostly from graft donor cells, collected 360 days after TCRalphabeta/CD19-depleted stem cell transplant. The chain couples TRBV20-1 to TRBJ2-5, with 7 positions matching TRBD2. This TCR was sampled from a male patient aged 2 to 9 who had a stem cell transplant for acute lymphoblastic leukemia, so the T cells may come from the graft donor. Here the CDR3 DNA reads TGCAGTGCGGGACGTGGAGGAGCGGGATGGATTGAGACCCAGTACTTC. Translated: CSAGRGGAGWIETQYF.